The sequence of this TCR beta chain was determined in a study of T cells after yellow fever vaccination. This CDR3 is 13 amino acids long. Trimming pared 6 bases from V and 0 bases from J, leaving 8 bases between. At least ten counts were recorded for this clonotype. MiXCR, applied by TCRdb to the 5' RACE reads, yields one record per CDR3 protein. The table has about 330,000 distinct CDR3 sequences, about 4% seen once. This chain connects TRBV12-3 or TRBV12-4 to TRBJ1-1; tentative D call: TRBD1 (5 bases). This clonotype was obtained from a man younger than 30 who received the YFV17D yellow fever vaccine. This sample comprised PBMCs, obtained 5 days after the yellow fever booster vaccination. CDR3 sequence: CASSLGLNTEAFF. The CDR3 DNA reads TGTGCCAGCAGCTTGGGACTGAACACTGAAGCTTTCTTT.